This T cell receptor (beta chain) derives from a study of cytomegalovirus exposure and HLA in healthy donors. Regarding this clone: Its antigen is not known.

The length of the CDR3 is 15 residues. Germline V gives CDR1 SGDLS, CDR2 YYNGEE. J lost 5 bases, V lost 3 bases, and 10 bases had no gene match. Study conclusions and caveats: In a later analysis, TCR beta V- and J-gene trimming showed a link to a missense DCLRE1C variant. Earlier analysis found most TCR beta V segments productive about 87% or about 30% of the time. Some TCR beta chains (around 160 of them) were listed as cytomegalovirus-associated.

13 Jbeta primers and 60 Vbeta primers were used for the PCR. Source study methods: A later analysis tallied 75 million to 80 million unique TCR beta chains, around 9.9 million of them shared. TCRdb keeps only in-frame clones here, not all; method: immunoSEQ multiplex PCR. That table furnishes V, J and clone size, whereas the DNA furnished D and trimming. This sample has around 180,000 clones, with about 87% found just once. This clonotype originated in a young woman in good health and CMV-seronegative. What was sequenced was PBMCs. The chain joins TRBV9 to TRBJ2-5, with 7 nucleotides matching TRBD2. Written as DNA, the CDR3 is TGTGCCAGCAGCGCGGGGACTACTGGAAGGGAGACCCAGTACTTC. This gives the protein CASSAGTTGRETQYF. Combining the CDR3 with reference TRBV9 and TRBJ2-5 gives the whole variable domain DSGVTQTPKHLITATGQRVTLRCSPRSGDLSVYWYQQSLDQGLQFLIQYYNGEERAKGNILERFSAQQFPDLHSELNLSSLELGDSALYFCASSAGTTGRETQYFGPGTRLLVL.